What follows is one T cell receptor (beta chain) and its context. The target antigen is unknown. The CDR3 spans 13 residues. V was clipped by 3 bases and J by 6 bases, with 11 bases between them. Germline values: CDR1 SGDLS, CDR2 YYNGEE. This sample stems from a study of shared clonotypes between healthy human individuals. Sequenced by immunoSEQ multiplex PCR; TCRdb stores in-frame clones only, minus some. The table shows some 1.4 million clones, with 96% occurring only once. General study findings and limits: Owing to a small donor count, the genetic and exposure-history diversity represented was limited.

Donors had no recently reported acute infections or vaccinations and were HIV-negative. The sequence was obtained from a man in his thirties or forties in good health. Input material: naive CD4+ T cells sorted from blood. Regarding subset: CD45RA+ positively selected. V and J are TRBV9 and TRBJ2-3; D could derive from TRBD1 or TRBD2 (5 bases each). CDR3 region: CASSARGVDTQYF. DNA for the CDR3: TGTGCCAGCAGCGCAAGGGGAGTGGATACGCAGTATTTT.